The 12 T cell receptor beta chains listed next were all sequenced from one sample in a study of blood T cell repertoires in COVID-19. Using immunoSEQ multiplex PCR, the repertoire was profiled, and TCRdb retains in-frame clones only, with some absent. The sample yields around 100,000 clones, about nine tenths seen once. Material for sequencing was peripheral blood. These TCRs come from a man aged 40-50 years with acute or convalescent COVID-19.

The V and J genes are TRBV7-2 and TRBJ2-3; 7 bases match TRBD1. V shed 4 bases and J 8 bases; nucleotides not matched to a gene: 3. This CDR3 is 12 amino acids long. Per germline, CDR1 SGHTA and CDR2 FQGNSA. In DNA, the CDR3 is TGTGCCAGCAGCTACAGGGGCGGTACGCAGTATTTT. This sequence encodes CASSYRGGTQYF.

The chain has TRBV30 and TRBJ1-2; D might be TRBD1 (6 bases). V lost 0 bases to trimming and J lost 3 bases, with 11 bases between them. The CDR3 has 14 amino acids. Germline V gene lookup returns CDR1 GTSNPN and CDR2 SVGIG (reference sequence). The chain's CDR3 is CAWSVLQGHYGYTF. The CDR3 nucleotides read TGTGCCTGGAGTGTACTTCAGGGGCACTATGGCTACACCTTC. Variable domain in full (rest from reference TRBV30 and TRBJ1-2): SQTIHQWPATLVQPVGSPLSLECTVEGTSNPNLYWYRQAAGRGLQLLFYSVGIGQISSEVPQNLSASRPQDRQFILSSKKLLLSDSGFYLCAWSVLQGHYGYTFGSGTRLTVV.

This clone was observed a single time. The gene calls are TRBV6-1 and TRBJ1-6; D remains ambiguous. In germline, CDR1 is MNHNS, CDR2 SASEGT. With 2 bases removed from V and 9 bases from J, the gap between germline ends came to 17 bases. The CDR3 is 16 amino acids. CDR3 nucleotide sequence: TGTGCCAGCAGTGAATATGGAGTGGGTCATGGTTCACCCCTCCACTTT. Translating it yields CASSEYGVGHGSPLHF.

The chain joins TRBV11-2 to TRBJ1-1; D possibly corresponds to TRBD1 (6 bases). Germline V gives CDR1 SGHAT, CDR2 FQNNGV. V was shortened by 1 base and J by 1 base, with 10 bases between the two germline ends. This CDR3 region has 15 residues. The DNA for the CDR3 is TGTGCCAGCAGCTTAGGAGGGGGAAAGAACACTGAAGCTTTCTTT. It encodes CASSLGGGKNTEAFF.

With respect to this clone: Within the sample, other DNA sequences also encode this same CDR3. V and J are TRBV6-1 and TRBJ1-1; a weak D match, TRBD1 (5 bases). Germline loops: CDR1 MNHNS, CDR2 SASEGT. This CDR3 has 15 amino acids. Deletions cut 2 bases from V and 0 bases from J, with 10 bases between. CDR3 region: CASSERQGMNTEAFF. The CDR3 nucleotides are TGTGCCAGCAGTGAAAGGCAGGGCATGAACACTGAAGCTTTCTTT.

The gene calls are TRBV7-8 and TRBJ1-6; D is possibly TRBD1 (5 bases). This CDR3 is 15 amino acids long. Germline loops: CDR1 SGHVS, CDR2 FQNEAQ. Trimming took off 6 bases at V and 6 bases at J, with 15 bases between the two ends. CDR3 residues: CASRSVRGVNSPLHF. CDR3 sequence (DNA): TGTGCCAGCAGATCCGTTCGGGGGGTTAATTCACCCCTCCACTTT.

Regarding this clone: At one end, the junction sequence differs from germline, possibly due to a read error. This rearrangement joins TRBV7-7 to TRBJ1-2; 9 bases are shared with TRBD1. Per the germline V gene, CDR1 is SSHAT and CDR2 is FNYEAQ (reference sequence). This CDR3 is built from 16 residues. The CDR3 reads CASSSRDREVQSGYTF. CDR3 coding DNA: TGTGCTAGCAGCTCCCGGGACAGGGAAGTTCAGAGCGGCTACACCTTC.

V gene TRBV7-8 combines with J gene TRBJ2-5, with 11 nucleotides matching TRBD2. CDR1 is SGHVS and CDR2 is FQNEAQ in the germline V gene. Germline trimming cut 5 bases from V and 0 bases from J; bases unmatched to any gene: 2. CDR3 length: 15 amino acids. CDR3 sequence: CASSQGLADQETQYF. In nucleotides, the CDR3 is TGTGCCAGCAGCCAGGGACTAGCGGACCAAGAGACCCAGTACTTC.

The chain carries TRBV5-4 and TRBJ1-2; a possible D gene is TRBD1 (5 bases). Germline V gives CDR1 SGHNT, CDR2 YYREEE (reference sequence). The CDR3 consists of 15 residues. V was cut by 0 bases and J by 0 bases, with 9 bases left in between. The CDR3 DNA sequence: TGTGCCAGCAGCTTGGGACAGTTATCTAACTATGGCTACACCTTC. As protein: CASSLGQLSNYGYTF.

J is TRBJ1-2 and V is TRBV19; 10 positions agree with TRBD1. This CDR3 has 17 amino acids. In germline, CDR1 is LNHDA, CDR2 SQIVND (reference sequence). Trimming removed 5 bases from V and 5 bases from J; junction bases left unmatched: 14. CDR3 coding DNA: TGTGCCAGTAGTGCTACCGGGACAGGGGCGATTCGTTATGGCTACACCTTC. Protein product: CASSATGTGAIRYGYTF.

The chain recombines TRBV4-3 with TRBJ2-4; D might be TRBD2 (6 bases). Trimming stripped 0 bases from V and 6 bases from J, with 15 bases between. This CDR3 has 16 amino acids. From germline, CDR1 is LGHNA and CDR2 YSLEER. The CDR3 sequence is CASSQDMRGGGNIQYF. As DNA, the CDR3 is TGCGCCAGCAGCCAAGATATGAGGGGAGGAGGAAACATTCAGTACTTC.

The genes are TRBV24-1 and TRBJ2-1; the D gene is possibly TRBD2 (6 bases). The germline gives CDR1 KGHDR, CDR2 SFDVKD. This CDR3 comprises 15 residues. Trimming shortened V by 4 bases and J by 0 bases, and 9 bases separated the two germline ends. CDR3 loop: CATSDPGGSYNEQFF. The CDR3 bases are TGTGCCACCAGTGACCCCGGGGGCTCCTACAATGAGCAGTTCTTC.